Below are 7 T cell receptor beta chains sequenced from a single sample in a study of identifying expanded T cells in peripheral blood (dated by TCRdb to about 2019). The library was prepared using the immunoSEQ multiplex PCR assay. TCRdb stores this immuneACCESS table with in-frame sequences only. Part of the clones is absent; in the studies checked, under half of the shortfall reflects unresolved V genes, and no reason is known for the rest. In this sample the table shows approximately 57,000 clones, roughly 87% of which occur a single time. Approximately 3.8% of the sample comes from the top ten. The sequencing sample was made of blood. Receptors originate from a person between 18 and 75 years old in good health.

The rearrangement uses TRBV2 and TRBJ1-1; D possibly corresponds to TRBD1 (5 bases). V was clipped by 2 bases and J by 7 bases, with 8 bases between them. Germline-derived CDR1 and CDR2 are SNHLY and FYNNEI. The CDR3 loop spans 12 amino acids. CDR3 in DNA: TGTGCCAGCAGTGAACAGGGAAATGAAGCTTTCTTT. Translating gives CASSEQGNEAFF.

The chain is built from TRBV15 and TRBJ2-4, with a tentative D call TRBD1 (6 bases). Trimming shortened V by 3 bases and J by 0 bases, and 12 bases separated the two germline ends. There are 16 residues in the CDR3. Germline values: CDR1 LNHNV, CDR2 YYDKDF (reference sequence). The CDR3 sequence: CATSSSGTTAKNIQYF. CDR3 nucleotide sequence: TGTGCCACCAGCAGCTCCGGGACAACAGCCAAAAACATTCAGTACTTC.

This rearrangement joins TRBV5-8 to TRBJ2-1; the D call may be TRBD1 or TRBD2 (7 bases each). Germline-derived CDR1 and CDR2 are SGHTS and YDEGEE. There are 14 residues in the CDR3. With 0 bases removed from V and 6 bases from J, the gap between germline ends came to 10 bases. CDR3 residues: CASSLGRGGNEQFF. The CDR3 nucleotides read TGTGCCAGCAGCTTGGGCAGGGGGGGCAATGAGCAGTTCTTC.

The CDR3 spells CASTRTGRPEAFF. CDR3 nucleotide sequence: TGTGCCAGCACCAGGACAGGGCGGCCGGAAGCTTTCTTT. V and J are TRBV5-6 and TRBJ1-1; 8 bases agree with TRBD1. The germline V gene has CDR1 SGHDT and CDR2 YYEEEE. CDR3 length: 13 residues. V dropped 6 bases and J dropped 8; count of bases not matched to a gene: 9. Filled out from reference TRBV5-6 and TRBJ1-1, the complete variable domain reads DAGVTQSPTHLIKTRGQQVTLRCSPKSGHDTVSWYQQALGQGPQFIFQYYEEEERQRGNFPDRFSGHQFPNYSSELNVNALLLGDSALYLCASTRTGRPEAFFGQGTRLTVV.

This chain uses TRBV9 with TRBJ2-3; either TRBD1 or TRBD2 may fit D (6 bases each). Per germline, CDR1 SGDLS and CDR2 YYNGEE. The CDR3 contains 14 residues. V was trimmed by 4 bases and J by 5 bases, leaving 14 bases between them. The CDR3 nucleotides read TGTGCCAGCAGCCCCCGACTAGGGGGAGATACGCAGTATTTT. It specifies CASSPRLGGDTQYF.

The rearrangement uses TRBV28 and TRBJ1-5; D is ambiguous. The CDR3 length is 13 residues. Germline CDR1 MDHEN, CDR2 SYDVKM. V gave up 7 bases and J gave up 6 bases, with 13 bases separating them. This CDR3 reads CASTLGGLQPQHF. In DNA, the CDR3 is TGTGCCAGCACCCTGGGAGGGCTTCAGCCCCAGCATTTT.

V gene TRBV6-6 combines with J gene TRBJ1-6; 7 positions match TRBD1. CDR1 is MNHNY, CDR2 SVGAGI, per germline (reference sequence). Trimming at V came to 2 bases and at J to 6 bases, leaving 7 bases not matched to a gene. The CDR3 spans 16 residues. This chain's CDR3 is CASSYLVGTVNSPLHF. The CDR3 DNA reads TGTGCCAGCAGTTACCTGGTCGGGACAGTTAATTCACCCCTCCACTTT.